The clone carrying this TCR beta chain was detected many times. What it binds is unknown. Every sampled donor was Caucasian and healthy. The data were obtained in a study of identical twins. Whole-study findings and limits: Shared out-of-frame alpha sequences (those common to twins) showed excess low generation probability. The conclusions drew on cross-sectional statistical analysis instead of tracking the same donors. Carriage of fewer insertions was seen in abundant cord blood beta clonotypes, whereas memory repertoires showed none.

One entry per CDR3 protein, called by TCRdb with MiXCR from the 5' RACE reads. The table has about 890,000 distinct CDR3 sequences, around an eighth seen once. With 0 bases removed from V and 8 bases from J, the gap between germline ends came to 7 bases. The CDR3 consists of 12 residues. The germline V gene encodes CDR1 MNHEY and CDR2 SVGEGT. These same data were also listed under a study on yellow fever vaccine responses in identical twins.

Input material: PBMCs. The chain has TRBV6-2 or TRBV6-3 and TRBJ1-1; D is uncertain. The TCR sequence derives from a woman between 18 and 29 years old in good health. The CDR3 sequence is CASSYSAGEAFF. The CDR3 nucleotides read TGTGCCAGCAGTTACTCGGCAGGCGAAGCTTTCTTT.